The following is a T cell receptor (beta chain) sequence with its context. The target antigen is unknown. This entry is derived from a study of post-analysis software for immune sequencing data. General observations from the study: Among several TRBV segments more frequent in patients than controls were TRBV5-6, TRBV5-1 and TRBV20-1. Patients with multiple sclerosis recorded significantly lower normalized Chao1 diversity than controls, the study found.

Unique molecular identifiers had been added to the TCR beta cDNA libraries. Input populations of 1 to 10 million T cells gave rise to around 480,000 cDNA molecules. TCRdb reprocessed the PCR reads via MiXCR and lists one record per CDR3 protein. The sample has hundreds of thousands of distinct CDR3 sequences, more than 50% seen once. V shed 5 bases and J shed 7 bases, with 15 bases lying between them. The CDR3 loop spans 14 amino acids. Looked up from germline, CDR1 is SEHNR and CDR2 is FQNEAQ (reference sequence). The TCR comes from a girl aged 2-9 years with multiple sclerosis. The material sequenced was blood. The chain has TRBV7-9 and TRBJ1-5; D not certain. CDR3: CASSHEMVGQPQHF. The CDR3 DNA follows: TGTGCCAGCAGCCACGAAATGGTCGGGCAGCCCCAGCATTTT.